This TCR beta chain emerged from a study of blood T cell repertoires in COVID-19. Study in general: Acute-phase and convalescent COVID-19 samples originated in the United States, Italy and Spain. Sources were T cells, B-cell-depleted T cells, or PBMCs; the material itself was cDNA or gDNA.

This CDR3 contains 13 residues. V shed 3 bases and J shed 5 bases, with 10 bases lying between them. Germline lookup yields CDR1 ENHRY and CDR2 SYGVKD. Source study methods: Amplification from reference gene primers served as the basis for estimated nucleated cell counts. The repertoire was sequenced with immunoSEQ multiplex PCR; TCRdb's copy has only in-frame clones and lacks some. The DNA gave D and trimming, while V, J and clone size come from that table. Here the sample spans 90,000 to 100,000 clones, about nine tenths being singletons. Sequenced material: peripheral blood. The receptor was isolated from a man between 50 and 59 years old with acute or convalescent COVID-19. This chain connects TRBV10-3 to TRBJ2-5; a possible D gene is TRBD1 (5 bases). CDR3 protein: CAISDRAWETQYF. In nucleotides, the CDR3 is TGTGCCATCAGTGACAGGGCGTGGGAGACCCAGTACTTC.